This T cell receptor (beta chain) emerged from a study of shared clonotypes between healthy human individuals. Overall study: CD4 naive and memory got three plates each, CD8 naive two, CD8 memory one.

Broader study findings: A reduction in generation probabilities was seen for non-shared clonotypes relative to those shared by all four donors.

Naive CD8 populations comprised CD45RO-negative cells positively selected for CCR7, excluding terminally differentiated effector memory CD45RA+ cells. Comment on this clone: Its antigen is unidentified.

The CDR3 extends over 13 amino acids. Germline CDR1 ENHRY, CDR2 SYGVKD. V gave up 0 bases and J gave up 7 bases, with 7 bases separating them. The repertoire was sequenced with immunoSEQ multiplex PCR; TCRdb's copy has only in-frame clones and lacks some. Of 550,000 to 600,000 clones listed, roughly 98% are singletons. The TCR sequence derives from a man aged 25-45 years in good health. Sequencing used naive CD8+ T cells sorted from blood. The chain joins TRBV10-3 to TRBJ2-1, with D hard to call. The CDR3: CAISESTKNEQFF. In DNA, the CDR3 is TGTGCCATCAGTGAGTCGACAAAGAATGAGCAGTTCTTC.